This T cell receptor (beta chain) was documented in a study of human T cells and chemical hapten exposure. Study-wide context: Small pooled library volume differences mainly caused per-sample TCR yield variation. Study findings and constraints: With DPC sensitization, TCRs exceeding 1 in 1000 frequency showed no change.

Single cDNA molecules in the library carried unique molecular identifiers attached during preparation. Authors' analysis steps: Counting gave a median of around 100,000 TCRs per sample, with values ranging from about 20,000 to 750,000. TCRdb ran MiXCR on the RACE reads and lists one entry per CDR3 protein. The V and J calls were not made by the authors but by TCRdb's processing. This table holds 30,000 to 35,000 distinct CDR3 sequences, 5.5% found once. This clonotype was seen repeatedly, ten times or more. Its antigen is currently unknown. Time point reported: healthy volunteer bleed at 6 weeks. The total RNA was obtained from whole blood that was not fractionated. Germline V gene data show CDR1 as SQVTM and CDR2 as ANQGSEA. There are 12 residues in the CDR3. With V trimmed by 4 bases and J by 8 bases, 0 bases remained unmatched.

The specimen sequenced was whole blood. J is TRBJ2-3 and V is TRBV29-1; the match to TRBD2 covers 13 bases. The TCR sequence derives from a human donor in good health. Some clones in this sample may be carry-over from other donors' samples. The CDR3 is CSVGLAGGTQYF. For the CDR3, the DNA is TGCAGCGTTGGACTAGCGGGAGGTACGCAGTATTTT.